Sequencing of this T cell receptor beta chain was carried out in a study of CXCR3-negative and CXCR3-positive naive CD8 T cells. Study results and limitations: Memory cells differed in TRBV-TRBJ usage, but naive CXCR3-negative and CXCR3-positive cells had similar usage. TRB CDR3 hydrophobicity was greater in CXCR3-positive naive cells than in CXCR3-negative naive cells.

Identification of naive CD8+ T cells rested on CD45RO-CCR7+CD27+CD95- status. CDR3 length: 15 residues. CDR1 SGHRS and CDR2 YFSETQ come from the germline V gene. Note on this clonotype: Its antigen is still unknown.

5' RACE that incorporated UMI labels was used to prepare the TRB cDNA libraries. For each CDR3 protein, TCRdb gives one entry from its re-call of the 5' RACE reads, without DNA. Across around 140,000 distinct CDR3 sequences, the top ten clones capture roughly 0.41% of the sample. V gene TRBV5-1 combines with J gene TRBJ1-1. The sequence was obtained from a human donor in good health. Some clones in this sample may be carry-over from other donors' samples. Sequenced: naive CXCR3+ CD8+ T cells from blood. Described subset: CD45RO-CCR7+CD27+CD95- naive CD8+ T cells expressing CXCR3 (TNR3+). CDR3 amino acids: CASSLPQGRNTEAFF. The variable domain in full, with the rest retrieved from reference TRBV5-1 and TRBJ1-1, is KAGVTQTPRYLIKTRGQQVTLSCSPISGHRSVSWYQQTPGQGLQFLFEYFSETQRNKGNFPGRFSGRQFSNSRSEMNVSTLELGDSALYLCASSLPQGRNTEAFFGQGTRLTVV.